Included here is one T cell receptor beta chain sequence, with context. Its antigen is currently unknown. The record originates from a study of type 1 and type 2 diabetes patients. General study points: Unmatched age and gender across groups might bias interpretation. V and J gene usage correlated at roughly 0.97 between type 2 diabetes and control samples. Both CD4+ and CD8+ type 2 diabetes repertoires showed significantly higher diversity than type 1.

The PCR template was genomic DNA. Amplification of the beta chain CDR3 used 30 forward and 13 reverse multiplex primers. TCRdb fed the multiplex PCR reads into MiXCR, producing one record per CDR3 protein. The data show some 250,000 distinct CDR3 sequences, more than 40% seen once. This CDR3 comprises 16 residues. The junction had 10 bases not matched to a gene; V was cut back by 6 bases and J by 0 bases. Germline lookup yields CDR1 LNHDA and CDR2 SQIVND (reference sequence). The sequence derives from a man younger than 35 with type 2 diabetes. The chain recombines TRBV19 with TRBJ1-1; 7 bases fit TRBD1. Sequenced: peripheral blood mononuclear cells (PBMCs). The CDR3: CASSAPGQNLNTEAFF. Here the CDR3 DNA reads TGTGCCAGTAGCGCTCCGGGACAGAATTTGAACACTGAAGCTTTCTTT.